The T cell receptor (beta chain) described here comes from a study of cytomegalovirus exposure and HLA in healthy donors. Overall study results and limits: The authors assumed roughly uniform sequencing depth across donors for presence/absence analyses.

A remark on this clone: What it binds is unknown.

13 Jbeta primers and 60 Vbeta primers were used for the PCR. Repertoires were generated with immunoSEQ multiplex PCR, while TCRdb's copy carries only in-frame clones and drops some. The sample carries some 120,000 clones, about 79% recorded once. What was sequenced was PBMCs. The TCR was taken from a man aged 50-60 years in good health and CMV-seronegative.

CDR3 sequence reads: CASSYSTVNTEAFF. The CDR3 DNA reads as TGTGCCAGCAGCTACTCGACAGTGAACACTGAAGCTTTCTTT. This sequence joins TRBV11-2 and TRBJ1-1; D may be TRBD1 (5 bases). This CDR3 comprises 14 residues. Germline CDR1 SGHAT, CDR2 FQNNGV. V shed 4 bases and J shed 0 bases, with 9 bases lying between them.